Listed below are T cell receptor beta chains from one sample, sequenced in a study of T cells after yellow fever vaccination. TCRdb passed the 5' RACE reads through MiXCR, listing each CDR3 protein once. The sample contains fewer than 650,000 distinct CDR3 sequences, roughly a fifth of which appear only once. The starting material was PBMCs, obtained less than 25 days after the first yellow fever vaccination. The receptors stem from a man aged 18-30 years who received the YFV17D yellow fever vaccine. Each CDR3 is given with its conserved first and last residue. The order of the fields is V gene, clone size, J gene, D gene, CDR3 DNA, CDR3 protein. The D gene is left open where the match is weak. Clone size is shown for a subset of rows, as once, few, many or a class of expanded clone.

TRBV4-2	few	TRBJ1-5	TRBD1	TGTGCCAGCAGCCAAGAACAGGGGGAGCAGCCCCAGCATTTT	CASSQEQGEQPQHF
TRBV7-2	few	TRBJ1-5	.	TGTGCCAGCAGCTCCGGCTGGGGGGCCCAGCATTTT	CASSSGWGAQHF
TRBV3-1	few	TRBJ2-7	.	TGTGCCAGCAGCCGGGGTGCGACGAGACCCTGGGAAGAGCAGTACTTC	CASSRGATRPWEEQYF
TRBV12-3/TRBV12-4	many	TRBJ2-7	.	TGTGCCAGCAGTTTCGACAGGAACTACGAGCAGTACTTC	CASSFDRNYEQYF
TRBV7-3	.	TRBJ2-1	TRBD1	TGTGCCAGCAGCTTACTAGGACAGGGAGGCGATGAGCAGTTCTTC	CASSLLGQGGDEQFF
TRBV4-2	few	TRBJ1-4	TRBD1	TGTGCCAGCAGCCAAGACCGGACAGGGGTTAATGAAAAACTGTTTTTT	CASSQDRTGVNEKLFF
TRBV29-1	many	TRBJ2-1	.	TGCAGCGTTGGGGCGGGGCGCGAGCAGTTCTTC	CSVGAGREQFF
TRBV7-8	.	TRBJ2-2	TRBD1	TGTGCCAGCAGCCGGGACAGGGGGCTGCCCGGGGAGCTGTTTTTT	CASSRDRGLPGELFF
TRBV28	few	TRBJ1-6	.	TGTGCCAGCAGTTTAACGGACTTAGATTCACCCCTCCACTTT	CASSLTDLDSPLHF
TRBV5-1	.	TRBJ2-1	.	TGCGCCAGCAGCTTGGCGCCAGGAGGTAGCGATGAGCAGTTCTTC	CASSLAPGGSDEQFF
TRBV7-9	few	TRBJ1-2	.	TGTGCCAGCAGCTTCGAAGCAGACCTTTACTATGGCTACACCTTC	CASSFEADLYYGYTF
TRBV20-1	.	TRBJ1-5	.	TGCAGTGCTATCCGACGAGGGTATAGCAATCAGCCCCAGCATTTT	CSAIRRGYSNQPQHF
TRBV25-1	many	TRBJ2-1	.	TGTGCCAGCAGTGAATTGGGCCTAAACAATGAGCAGTTCTTC	CASSELGLNNEQFF
TRBV5-1	medium-sized	TRBJ2-3	.	TGTGCCAGCAGTTTAACAGATACGCAGTATTTT	CASSLTDTQYF
TRBV4-3	.	TRBJ2-1	.	TGCGCCAGCAGCCAAGAAGGACCTTCAAACGCGGGCAATGAGCAGTTCTTC	CASSQEGPSNAGNEQFF
TRBV19	.	TRBJ2-2	.	TGTGCCACCTCGGGGACCGCGAACACCGGGGAGCTGTTTTTT	CATSGTANTGELFF
TRBV15	.	TRBJ2-3	TRBD2	TGTGCCACCAGCAGACCGTTCCTAGCGGGGGGACACACAGATACGCAGTATTTT	CATSRPFLAGGHTDTQYF
TRBV20-1	.	TRBJ2-1	TRBD1	TGCAGTGCCGGACAGGGACAGCCTCCGATCAATGAGCAGTTCTTC	CSAGQGQPPINEQFF
TRBV4-3	.	TRBJ2-1	.	TGCGCCAGCAGCCAAGATTTTGGCAATGAGCAGTTCTTC	CASSQDFGNEQFF
TRBV7-9	.	TRBJ1-1	.	TGTGCCAGCAGCCCGACTAGTTACTGGGGGGAAGCTTTCTTT	CASSPTSYWGEAFF
TRBV9	.	TRBJ2-5	TRBD1	TGTGCCAGCAGCCCCAACGACAGGGGGCAAGAGACCCAGTACTTC	CASSPNDRGQETQYF
TRBV20-1	few	TRBJ1-5	.	TGCAGTGCGGCTACACTCGGACGGAGCAATCAGCCCCAGCATTTT	CSAATLGRSNQPQHF
TRBV6-4	few	TRBJ2-1	.	TGTGCCAGCAGTACGGACCGGAGCTCCTACAATGAGCAGTTCTTC	CASSTDRSSYNEQFF
TRBV10-1	.	TRBJ2-2	.	TGCGCCAGCAGTGAGTCAAACAGTAACACCGGGGAGCTGTTTTTT	CASSESNSNTGELFF
TRBV6-5	.	TRBJ1-1	.	TGTGCCAGCAGTCCCCAGAACACTGAAGCTTTCTTT	CASSPQNTEAFF
TRBV27	few	TRBJ2-1	.	TGTGCCAGCAGTCCATCACTAGTTATCCCCCCTCATGAGCAGTTCTTC	CASSPSLVIPPHEQFF
TRBV6-1	.	TRBJ2-3	TRBD1	TGTGCCAGCAGTCCCATCGGGGACAGGGGGGCAGATACGCAGTATTTT	CASSPIGDRGADTQYF
TRBV20-1	once	TRBJ2-3	TRBD2	TGCAGGGTTAGGAGAGCGGGGATCGGAAACACAGATACGCAGTATTTT	CRVRRAGIGNTDTQYF
TRBV20-1	few	TRBJ1-6	.	TGCAGTGCTAGAGCAGGATCCCGAAATTCACCCCTCCACTTT	CSARAGSRNSPLHF
TRBV20-1	few	TRBJ1-2	TRBD1	TGCAGTGCTAGAGATACGGGACAGGGGGGCTATGGCTACACCTTC	CSARDTGQGGYGYTF
TRBV7-2	few	TRBJ2-3	.	TGTGCCAGCAGCTTCCATCAAGGAGATACGCAGTATTTT	CASSFHQGDTQYF
TRBV5-1	many	TRBJ2-2	.	TGCGCCAGCAGCTCACTACGGATTAACACCGGGGAGCTGTTTTTT	CASSSLRINTGELFF
TRBV12-3/TRBV12-4	.	TRBJ1-1	.	TGTGCCAGCAGAGGGGCGCGGGACACTGAAGCTTTCTTT	CASRGARDTEAFF
TRBV10-3	.	TRBJ2-5	.	TGTGCCACTCGGGACGCGGCACAAGAGACCCAGTACTTC	CATRDAAQETQYF
TRBV6-5	few	TRBJ2-7	.	TGTGCCAGCAGTACCCGACAGAGCTCCTACGAGCAGTACTTC	CASSTRQSSYEQYF
TRBV10-3	many	TRBJ1-5	.	TGTGCCATCAGAGCCCAGAGCAATCAGCCCCAGCATTTT	CAIRAQSNQPQHF
TRBV25-1	few	TRBJ1-4	.	TGTGCCAGCAGTGGCAGCACTGCAACTAATGAAAAACTGTTTTTT	CASSGSTATNEKLFF
TRBV5-6	few	TRBJ1-5	.	TGTGCCAGCAGCTTGCGGCAGCGAGATCAGCCCCAGCATTTT	CASSLRQRDQPQHF
TRBV4-1	.	TRBJ1-2	TRBD1	TGCGCCAGCAGCCCGGGACAGCCCTATGGCTACACCTTC	CASSPGQPYGYTF
TRBV5-5	many	TRBJ1-5	TRBD1	TGTGCCAGCAGCTTGGTTCACAGGGGGGACAATCAGCCCCAGCATTTT	CASSLVHRGDNQPQHF
TRBV5-1	few	TRBJ2-5	.	TGCGCCAGCAGCTCTCCGGCCCAAAGAGAGACCCAGTACTTC	CASSSPAQRETQYF
TRBV19	.	TRBJ2-7	TRBD1	TGTGCCAGTAGTTCCTTTTCGGGACAGGGCATTTACGAGCAGTACTTC	CASSSFSGQGIYEQYF
TRBV4-1	few	TRBJ2-3	TRBD2	TGCGCCAGCAGCCAAGCGGATCTAGCGGGGGGACGGTATTTT	CASSQADLAGGRYF
TRBV6-1	few	TRBJ2-1	.	TGTGCCAGCAGCGCGAAATGGGGGAACAATGAGCAGTTCTTC	CASSAKWGNNEQFF
TRBV7-8	.	TRBJ2-7	.	TGTGCCAGCAGCGACCGGAGCGAGCAGTACTTC	CASSDRSEQYF
TRBV7-2	few	TRBJ1-2	.	TGTGCCAGCAGGCTAGTTAACTATGGCTACACCTTC	CASRLVNYGYTF
TRBV5-1	few	TRBJ1-4	.	TGCGCCAGCAGCTTGGATGGCGATGCGGCCAAACTGTTTTTT	CASSLDGDAAKLFF